Following are 27 T cell receptor beta chains from one sample sequenced in a study of post-analysis software for immune sequencing data. The study's findings and limits: The five TRBV segments detected at higher frequency in patients than in controls included TRBV5-6, TRBV5-1 and TRBV20-1.

Unique molecular identifiers were carried by the TCR beta cDNA libraries. TCRdb fed the PCR reads into MiXCR, producing one record per CDR3 protein. This sample yields fewer than 900,000 distinct CDR3 sequences, of which around 42% are seen a single time; roughly 4.9% belongs to the top ten. These TCRs are of unknown antigen specificity. Sequencing used blood. The receptors here all came from a girl aged 5-17 years with multiple sclerosis.

This clonotype was seen ten or more times. The chain carries TRBV12-3 or TRBV12-4 and TRBJ2-1; 13 bases fit TRBD2. The V gene end was trimmed by 6 bases and the J gene end by 2 bases; junction bases not matched to a gene: 4. This CDR3 contains 16 residues. In DNA form, the CDR3 reads TGTGCCAGCAGCTTGGGACTAGCGGGACCCTACAATGAGCAGTTCTTC. Its protein product is CASSLGLAGPYNEQFF.

V is TRBV6-5 and J is TRBJ2-4; 8 bases line up with TRBD1. Looked up from germline, CDR1 is MNHEY and CDR2 is SVGAGI. The CDR3 runs 15 residues. V lost 5 bases to trimming and J lost 6 bases; unmatched junction nucleotides: 9. The CDR3 bases are TGTGCCAGCAGTGGAACGCAGGGGGCTAGAAACATTCAGTACTTC. It translates to CASSGTQGARNIQYF.

The chain is built from TRBV15 and TRBJ2-2, with D tentatively TRBD2 (5 bases). Trimming pared 1 base from V and 4 bases from J, leaving 10 bases between. This CDR3 spans 15 amino acids. Per germline, CDR1 LNHNV and CDR2 YYDKDF (reference sequence). In nucleotides, the CDR3 is TGTGCCACCAGCAGAGGGCTAGCAGTCACCGGGGAGCTGTTTTTT. Protein product: CATSRGLAVTGELFF.

The CDR3 region is CASSPPSLDRGPYEQYF. CDR3 DNA: TGTGCCAGCAGTCCGCCGTCATTAGACAGGGGGCCCTACGAGCAGTACTTC. The rearrangement joins TRBV6-2 or TRBV6-3 to TRBJ2-7; the match to TRBD1 covers 10 bases. CDR1 MNHEY and CDR2 SVGEGT come from the germline V gene. The CDR3 totals 17 residues. With V trimmed by 5 bases and J by 2 bases, 12 bases remained unmatched.

The V and J genes are TRBV5-1 and TRBJ1-6; unclear D gene. Germline CDR1 is SGHRS and CDR2 is YFSETQ. The CDR3 is 15 amino acids. V was clipped by 2 bases and J by 5 bases, with 11 bases between them. CDR3 bases: TGCGCCAGCAGCTTTGGGCCAGCTGATAATTCACCCCTCCACTTT. Translated: CASSFGPADNSPLHF.

This chain uses TRBV3-1 with TRBJ1-1; D is possibly TRBD1 (5 bases). Germline CDR1 and CDR2: LGHDT and YNNKEL (reference sequence). Trimming cost V 0 bases and J 4 bases, with 9 bases left between them. The CDR3 length is 14 residues. The CDR3: CASSQDRGGTEAFF. CDR3 DNA sequence: TGTGCCAGCAGCCAAGATAGGGGCGGCACTGAAGCTTTCTTT.

V gene TRBV5-1 combines with J gene TRBJ2-1, with 7 bases aligning to TRBD2. The CDR3 has 15 amino acids. V trimming: 4 bases; J trimming: 12 bases; junction bases outside the gene matches: 16. The germline gives CDR1 SGHRS, CDR2 YFSETQ. Here the CDR3 DNA reads TGCGCCAGCAGCCCCTTGGGAGGGATCCCCTCCCCGCAGTTCTTC. This translates into CASSPLGGIPSPQFF.

A remark on this clonotype: At one of its ends the junction is not consistent with the germline gene, which may arise from a read error. This chain links TRBV3-1 with TRBJ2-1; D not resolved. Germline V gives CDR1 LGHDT, CDR2 YNNKEL (reference sequence). This CDR3 region has 15 residues. CDR3 sequence reads: CAGSQDGGSYNEQFF. CDR3 bases: TGTGCCGGCAGCCAAGATGGCGGTTCCTACAATGAGCAGTTCTTC.

This chain links TRBV10-3 with TRBJ2-3; 12 bases line up with TRBD2. Germline assignment: CDR1 ENHRY and CDR2 SYGVKD. This CDR3 has 16 amino acids. V shed 6 bases, J shed 2 bases, and the junction held 6 bases outside the gene matches. The CDR3 DNA sequence: TGTGCCATCAGCACAGGGACTAGCGGGCTCACAGATACGCAGTATTTT. The encoded protein is CAISTGTSGLTDTQYF.

This clonotype came up a few times. CDR3 sequence (DNA): TGTGCCAGCAGTGAAGCGCTGGGACAGAATGAAAAACTGTTTTTT. It translates to CASSEALGQNEKLFF. The chain combines TRBV2 with TRBJ1-4, with 7 positions matching TRBD1. The CDR3 runs 15 residues. V was clipped by 0 bases and J by 5 bases; unmatched bases: 3. Per the germline V gene, CDR1 is SNHLY and CDR2 is FYNNEI.

The chain employs TRBV13 and TRBJ2-7, with D possibly TRBD2 on 7 matching bases. Trimming pared 6 bases from V and 4 bases from J, leaving 16 bases between. Germline values: CDR1 PRHDT, CDR2 FYEKMQ (reference sequence). CDR3 length: 14 residues. Written as DNA, the CDR3 is TGTGCCAGCAGGGCGGGGGCGCGTGAGTACGAGCAGTACTTC. Translating it yields CASRAGAREYEQYF.

V usage is TRBV19 and J usage is TRBJ1-6, with 7 bases that match TRBD1. CDR3 length: 14 residues. Trimming at V came to 7 bases and at J to 10 bases, leaving 10 bases not matched to a gene. CDR1 is LNHDA and CDR2 is SQIVND in the germline V gene (reference sequence). CDR3 in DNA: TGTGCCAGTAAACAAAAACAGGGGTCCTCACCCCTCCACTTT. Translation gives CASKQKQGSSPLHF.

This clonotype was detected a few times. The rearrangement uses TRBV6-5 and TRBJ1-2; D gene uncertain. The CDR3 sequence is 13 residues long. V lost 6 bases to trimming and J lost 5 bases, with 13 bases between them. CDR1 and CDR2 from the germline V gene are MNHEY and SVGAGI. The CDR3 nucleotides are TGTGCCAGCAGAAAACAATGGGGTTATGGCTACACCTTC. Amino acids: CASRKQWGYGYTF.

J is TRBJ1-2 and V is TRBV24-1; TRBD1 matches at 11 bases. Germline values: CDR1 KGHDR, CDR2 SFDVKD. The CDR3 is 15 amino acids. V shed 5 bases, J shed 4 bases, and the junction held 5 bases outside the gene matches. Here the CDR3 DNA reads TGTGCCACCAGTGGTGGACAGGGGGCCTCCTATGGCTACACCTTC. Amino acids: CATSGGQGASYGYTF.

This clonotype was counted between two and nine times. This chain connects TRBV6-2 or TRBV6-3 to TRBJ1-2; D is unresolved. V was trimmed by 8 bases and J by 0 bases, leaving 7 bases between them. The CDR3 has 12 residues. Germline CDR1 reads MNHEY; CDR2 reads SVGEGT. The CDR3 region is CASGRTNYGYTF. CDR3 in DNA: TGTGCCAGCGGTCGGACTAACTATGGCTACACCTTC.

This chain links TRBV4-1 with TRBJ2-5; D is unclear. Matching the DNA end better, TRBJ2-7 makes the J call doubtful. Germline-derived CDR1 and CDR2 are MGHRA and YSYEKL. The CDR3 totals 15 residues. CDR3 residues: CASSQVRAPTYEQYF. CDR3 sequence (DNA): TGCGCCAGCAGCCAAGTTCGAGCGCCTACCTACGAGCAGTACTTC.

The chain links TRBV9 to TRBJ2-1; 10 bases map to TRBD2. The CDR3 length is 15 residues. The junction had 6 bases not matched to a gene; V was cut back by 1 base and J by 8 bases. Germline V gene data show CDR1 as SGDLS and CDR2 as YYNGEE. The CDR3 region has the DNA TGTGCCAGCAGCGTATTAGCGGGAGGATCAGATGAGCAGTTCTTC. Amino acids: CASSVLAGGSDEQFF.

This sequence joins TRBV19 and TRBJ2-1, with D tentatively TRBD2 (5 bases). Germline CDR1 reads LNHDA; CDR2 reads SQIVND (reference sequence). Trimming shortened V by 3 bases and J by 0 bases, and 18 bases separated the two germline ends. The CDR3 covers 18 residues. The CDR3 loop is CASSILAVRGSSYNEQFF. The DNA for the CDR3 is TGTGCCAGTAGTATTCTCGCCGTGCGCGGGTCCTCCTACAATGAGCAGTTCTTC.

The chain carries TRBV7-8 and TRBJ1-5; D is unresolved. This CDR3 is built from 14 residues. Germline lookup yields CDR1 SGHVS and CDR2 FQNEAQ. Trimming took 6 bases from V and 9 from J, leaving 18 bases between them. The CDR3 loop reads CASSLNLRLGPQHF. As DNA, the CDR3 is TGTGCCAGCAGTCTAAACCTTAGGCTGGGGCCCCAGCATTTT.

Written as DNA, the CDR3 is TGCAGTGCTAGTGACCCGAATGAAAAACTGTTTTTT. Protein sequence: CSASDPNEKLFF. The chain has TRBV20-1 and TRBJ1-4, with unresolved D. This CDR3 region has 12 residues. V lost 3 bases to trimming and J lost 5 bases, with 7 bases between them. Germline V gene lookup returns CDR1 DFQATT and CDR2 SNEGSKA (reference sequence).

The chain couples TRBV12-3 or TRBV12-4 to TRBJ2-1; 11 nucleotides line up with TRBD2. With 3 bases clipped from V and 5 bases from J, the junction kept 6 bases outside the gene matches. The CDR3 is made up of 16 amino acids. Here the CDR3 reads CASSFGLAGGDNEQFF. The CDR3 DNA is TGTGCCAGCAGTTTCGGGCTAGCGGGAGGTGACAATGAGCAGTTCTTC.

The V gene is TRBV29-1, the J gene TRBJ2-5, with 10 nucleotides matching TRBD2. Germline CDR1 is SQVTM and CDR2 is ANQGSEA. Unmatched junction bases numbered 13, after V lost 4 bases and J lost 2 bases. The CDR3 covers 17 residues. In nucleotides, the CDR3 is TGCAGCGTTGCGGTGGGCCTTACTAGCGGGATTCAAGAGACCCAGTACTTC. It encodes CSVAVGLTSGIQETQYF.

In its sample, this clonotype was seen a few times. The V gene is TRBV13, the J gene TRBJ1-2; D unclear. This CDR3 region has 16 residues. Germline V gives CDR1 PRHDT, CDR2 FYEKMQ (reference sequence). V dropped 3 bases and J dropped 6 bases, with 20 bases sitting between them. In DNA, the CDR3 is TGTGCCAGCAGCTTTGGAAGGATCGGGCAGGTCGATGGCTACACCTTC. It translates to CASSFGRIGQVDGYTF.

This clonotype was counted between two and nine times. The chain couples TRBV9 to TRBJ2-3; weak D call: TRBD2 (6 bases). The CDR3 runs to 16 residues. Deletions cut 4 bases from V and 6 bases from J, with 21 bases between. Germline V gives CDR1 SGDLS, CDR2 YYNGEE. CDR3 region: CASSSWGSGVTDTQYF. DNA for the CDR3: TGTGCCAGCAGCTCCTGGGGATCGGGAGTGACGGATACGCAGTATTTT.

V gene TRBV29-1 combines with J gene TRBJ2-1, with 7 bases that match TRBD2. This CDR3 comprises 16 residues. Losses at the gene ends were 2 bases for V and 0 bases for J; bases not matched to a gene: 7. Per germline, CDR1 SQVTM and CDR2 ANQGSEA. Written as DNA, the CDR3 is TGCAGCGTTGAATCCTCGAGCGGGGCCTCCTACAATGAGCAGTTCTTC. It translates to CSVESSSGASYNEQFF.

About this clonotype: A read error may explain this, as a much larger clone is one base away. V is TRBV29-1 and J is TRBJ2-5, with D possibly TRBD2 on 6 matching bases. Germline values: CDR1 SQVTM, CDR2 ANQGSEA. The CDR3 is 10 residues long. CDR3 in amino acids: CNVGGETQYF. The DNA for the CDR3 is TGCAACGTTGGGGGGGAGACCCAGTACTTC. Full variable domain (missing parts from reference TRBV29-1 and TRBJ2-5): SAVISQKPSRDICQRGTSLTIQCQVDSQVTMMFWYRQQPGQSLTLIATANQGSEATYESGFVIDKFPISRPNLTFSTLTVSNMSPEDSSIYLCNVGGETQYFGPGTRLLVL.

In its sample, this clonotype was seen a few times. CDR3 region: CASSYSQGYEQYF. DNA for the CDR3: TGTGCCAGCAGTTACTCCCAGGGATACGAGCAGTACTTC. The J gene is TRBJ2-7, the V gene TRBV6-6; tentatively, D is TRBD1 (5 bases). This CDR3 contains 13 residues. Germline CDR1 and CDR2: MNHNY and SVGAGI (reference sequence). Trimming shortened V by 0 bases and J by 4 bases, and 7 bases separated the two germline ends.